What follows are 32 T cell receptor beta chains derived from one specimen sequenced in a study of Ad26.COV2.S vaccination and SARS-CoV-2 variants. Clones were sequenced by immunoSEQ multiplex PCR, and TCRdb holds only the in-frame ones, with some missing. There are about 180,000 clones in the sample; 87% occur only once, and over 4.5% lies in the top ten. This material consisted of peripheral blood, taken after recovery from COVID-19. All receptors derive from a human donor who had recovered from COVID-19.

This rearrangement joins TRBV7-9 to TRBJ1-3, with D hard to call. The CDR3 sequence is 14 residues long. The V end lost 1 base, the J end lost 3 bases, and 7 bases lay between the germline ends. CDR1 and CDR2 from the germline V gene are SEHNR and FQNEAQ (reference sequence). CDR3 nucleotide sequence: TGTGCCAGCAGCTTAGTGGGGAGTGGAAACACCATATATTTT. Its translation is CASSLVGSGNTIYF.

This clone came up a few times. The V call is TRBV28, the J call TRBJ2-1; TRBD2 agrees at 10 bases. The J segment lost 6 bases and the V segment lost 5 bases, leaving 13 bases of the junction unmatched. This CDR3 is 17 amino acids long. Per germline, CDR1 MDHEN and CDR2 SYDVKM. As DNA, the CDR3 is TGTGCCAGCAGTACATTAGCGGGGGGAATAGGGGGCAATGAGCAGTTCTTC. It is translated as CASSTLAGGIGGNEQFF.

The V call is TRBV18, the J call TRBJ2-3; D perhaps matches TRBD2 (5 bases). The V end lost 4 bases, the J end lost 8 bases, and 19 bases lay between the germline ends. Germline CDR1 KGHSH, CDR2 LQKENI. This CDR3 is 15 amino acids long. The CDR3, as DNA: TGTGCCAGCTCACTATACTTCCCGCCCCGGGGTACGCAGTATTTT. Translation: CASSLYFPPRGTQYF.

The gene calls are TRBV11-2 and TRBJ1-5; perhaps TRBD1 as D (6 bases). Trimming stripped 3 bases from V and 5 bases from J, with 14 bases between. The CDR3 has 15 amino acids. The V gene's germline CDR1 is SGHAT and CDR2 FQNNGV. CDR3 sequence reads: CASSLSNRDDQPQHF. CDR3 bases: TGTGCCAGCAGCTTGAGTAACAGGGACGATCAGCCCCAGCATTTT.

The chain couples TRBV4-2 to TRBJ2-7; D gene uncertain. V was clipped by 6 bases and J by 5 bases, with 17 bases between them. Germline lookup yields CDR1 LGHNA and CDR2 YNFKEQ. CDR3 length: 14 amino acids. This chain's CDR3 is CASSRTATENEQYF. In nucleotides, the CDR3 is TGTGCCAGCAGTCGCACTGCGACGGAGAACGAGCAGTACTTC.

J is TRBJ2-3 and V is TRBV5-6, with TRBD2 matching 13 bases. This CDR3 has 16 amino acids. Germline CDR1 is SGHDT and CDR2 is YYEEEE. V lost 1 base to trimming and J lost 6 bases; unmatched junction nucleotides: 5. The CDR3 loop is CASSLRLAGGGDTQYF. The CDR3 nucleotides are TGTGCCAGCAGCTTGCGACTAGCGGGAGGAGGGGATACGCAGTATTTT.

The CDR3 sequence is CASSLGGWADTQYF. In DNA form, the CDR3 reads TGTGCCAGCAGCCTGGGGGGGTGGGCAGATACGCAGTATTTT. The chain is built from TRBV6-5 and TRBJ2-3; 7 bases fit TRBD2. The CDR3 is made up of 14 amino acids. CDR1 is MNHEY and CDR2 is SVGAGI in the germline V gene. Losses at the gene ends were 6 bases for V and 4 bases for J; bases not matched to a gene: 7.

This chain uses TRBV11-2 with TRBJ2-1, with a weak D call TRBD2 (7 bases). There are 14 residues in the CDR3. Germline CDR1 is SGHAT and CDR2 is FQNNGV. V was trimmed by 5 bases and J by 12 bases, leaving 20 bases between them. The CDR3 loop is CASSPLGRGIGQFF. CDR3 nucleotide sequence: TGTGCCAGCAGCCCTTTGGGGAGGGGGATCGGGCAGTTCTTC.

The chain uses TRBV10-3 and TRBJ2-3, with 11 bases matching TRBD2. This CDR3 region has 17 residues. V dropped 6 bases and J dropped 3; count of bases not matched to a gene: 11. CDR1 and CDR2 (germline): ENHRY, SYGVKD. The CDR3 nucleotides are TGTGCCATCAGCTATAATCCGCTAGCGGGGGGTACAGATACGCAGTATTTT. It yields the protein CAISYNPLAGGTDTQYF.

Written as DNA, the CDR3 is TGTGCCAGTAACATGGGACTAGCGGAGGGGGATGAGCAGTTCTTC. Its protein is CASNMGLAEGDEQFF. The chain couples TRBV19 to TRBJ2-1; 11 positions agree with TRBD2. V shed 7 bases, J shed 8 bases, and the junction held 10 bases outside the gene matches. In germline, CDR1 is LNHDA, CDR2 SQIVND (reference sequence). The CDR3 sequence is 15 residues long.

The V call is TRBV28, the J call TRBJ1-6; D possibly corresponds to TRBD1 (6 bases). The germline V gene encodes CDR1 MDHEN and CDR2 SYDVKM. Trimming removed 4 bases from V and 7 bases from J, with 14 bases in between. CDR3 length: 15 amino acids. The CDR3 reads CASSSLQGPNSPLHF. The CDR3 DNA follows: TGTGCCAGCAGTTCGCTACAGGGCCCCAATTCACCCCTCCACTTT.

The gene calls are TRBV7-2 and TRBJ2-3, with D uncertain. Trimming cost V 1 base and J 6 bases, with 11 bases left between them. The germline gives CDR1 SGHTA, CDR2 FQGNSA. The CDR3 has 14 residues. CDR3 protein: CASSLELARDTQYF. For the CDR3, the DNA is TGTGCCAGCAGCTTAGAACTGGCAAGGGATACGCAGTATTTT.

The genes are TRBV2 and TRBJ2-1; TRBD2 matches 7 bases. Germline CDR1 is SNHLY and CDR2 is FYNNEI. This CDR3 comprises 16 residues. The V and J ends lost 7 bases and 1 base, in that order; junction bases with no gene match: 10. CDR3 residues: CASKEGGSGSYNEQFF. The CDR3 region has the DNA TGTGCCAGCAAGGAGGGCGGGAGCGGGTCCTACAATGAGCAGTTCTTC.

This chain connects TRBV30 to TRBJ2-2; D is unclear. Between the trimmed V and J ends, which lost 0 bases and 6 bases, there was a span of 5 bases. There are 12 residues in the CDR3. Per germline, CDR1 GTSNPN and CDR2 SVGIG (reference sequence). The CDR3 nucleotides read TGTGCCTGGAGTGTCGGCGCCGGGGAGCTGTTTTTT. Protein product: CAWSVGAGELFF.

This chain links TRBV30 with TRBJ1-3, with unresolved D. The ends were cut back, 2 bases at V and 9 bases at J, with 17 bases in the middle. The CDR3 loop spans 14 amino acids. Germline assignment: CDR1 GTSNPN and CDR2 SVGIG (reference sequence). The CDR3 is CAWSPRGARGTIYF. The DNA of the CDR3 is TGTGCCTGGAGTCCACGGGGAGCCCGGGGCACCATATATTTT.

The chain employs TRBV7-5 and TRBJ1-5; whether TRBD1, the table's D call, matches the DNA was not checked. TRBV7-5 is described as a pseudogene. The CDR3 consists of 17 residues. CDR3 DNA sequence: TGTGCCAGAAACGGAGACAGGGGGCTCCATAGCAATCAGCCCCAGCATTTT. This codes for CARNGDRGLHSNQPQHF.

The rearrangement uses TRBV11-3 and TRBJ1-1, with a weak D call TRBD1 (5 bases). The length of the CDR3 is 15 residues. Trimming left V 1 base short and J 1 base short, with 10 bases between. CDR1 and CDR2 (germline): SGHNT, YENEEA. Here the CDR3 reads CASSLAGTANTEAFF. The CDR3 DNA follows: TGTGCCAGCAGCTTAGCCGGGACGGCGAACACTGAAGCTTTCTTT.

This clone appeared a few times. The identical CDR3 is also encoded by other nucleotide sequences in the sample. This chain uses TRBV5-6 with TRBJ1-1, with D unclear. V was pared by 0 bases and J by 2 bases, with 5 bases between. The CDR3 is 13 amino acids. The germline V gene has CDR1 SGHDT and CDR2 YYEEEE. In DNA form, the CDR3 reads TGTGCCAGCAGCTTGGGTCCAAACACTGAAGCTTTCTTT. Translating it yields CASSLGPNTEAFF.

The J gene is TRBJ1-2, the V gene TRBV2, with TRBD1 matching 7 bases. Germline V gene data show CDR1 as SNHLY and CDR2 as FYNNEI. The CDR3 is 16 amino acids. V was clipped by 4 bases and J by 1 base; unmatched bases: 9. The CDR3 sequence is CASSGRQGDGNYGYTF. The CDR3 DNA reads TGTGCCAGCAGTGGCCGACAGGGTGATGGTAACTATGGCTACACCTTC. The full variable domain, in which reference TRBV2 and TRBJ1-2 provide the parts outside the CDR3, is EPEVTQTPSHQVTQMGQEVILRCVPISNHLYFYWYRQILGQKVEFLVSFYNNEISEKSEIFDDQFSVERPDGSNFTLKIRSTKLEDSAMYFCASSGRQGDGNYGYTFGSGTRLTVV.

This chain uses TRBV7-6 with TRBJ2-2; 8 bases agree with TRBD1. CDR1 SGHVS and CDR2 FNYEAQ come from the germline V gene. The junction had 13 bases not matched to a gene; V was cut back by 6 bases and J by 4 bases. The CDR3 sequence is 17 residues long. The CDR3 DNA follows: TGTGCCAGCAGATATACTAGGACAGGGTCCGGCACCGGGGAGCTGTTTTTT. It codes for CASRYTRTGSGTGELFF. The variable domain in full, completed from reference TRBV7-6 and TRBJ2-2, reads GAGVSQSPRYKVTKRGQDVALRCDPISGHVSLYWYRQALGQGPEFLTYFNYEAQQDKSGLPNDRFSAERPEGSISTLTIQRTEQRDSAMYRCASRYTRTGSGTGELFFGEGSRLTVL.

The rearrangement joins TRBV19 to TRBJ2-7; 9 bases align to TRBD1. The J segment lost 5 bases and the V segment lost 2 bases, leaving 4 bases of the junction unmatched. The CDR3 has 14 amino acids. CDR1 and CDR2 (germline): LNHDA, SQIVND (reference sequence). The CDR3 loop reads CASSIKDRGHEQYF. The CDR3 DNA is TGTGCCAGTAGTATAAAGGACAGGGGCCACGAGCAGTACTTC.

The chain joins TRBV13 to TRBJ2-2; possible D gene TRBD2, 5 bases. Trimming took 0 bases from V and 3 from J, leaving 8 bases between them. CDR3 length: 15 amino acids. Looked up from germline, CDR1 is PRHDT and CDR2 is FYEKMQ (reference sequence). CDR3 nucleotides: TGTGCCAGCAGCTTAGGGCTAGCCTACACCGGGGAGCTGTTTTTT. Its translation: CASSLGLAYTGELFF.

The chain couples TRBV28 to TRBJ2-1; 7 positions agree with TRBD2. Germline lookup yields CDR1 MDHEN and CDR2 SYDVKM. V lost 2 bases to trimming and J lost 10 bases; unmatched junction nucleotides: 2. The CDR3 runs to 12 residues. CDR3 bases: TGTGCCAGCAGTTTAGGGGGGGACGAGCAGTTCTTC. Translating it yields CASSLGGDEQFF.

This clone is a singleton in its sample. CDR3 residues: CASSYISGTLTDTQYF. The CDR3 DNA reads TGTGCCAGCAGTTATATCTCAGGGACCCTCACAGATACGCAGTATTTT. The V call is TRBV6-5, the J call TRBJ2-3, with D possibly called TRBD1 or TRBD2 (5 bases each). Germline-derived CDR1 and CDR2 are MNHEY and SVGAGI. The CDR3 contains 16 residues. Trimming stripped 3 bases from V and 2 bases from J, with 15 bases between.

The CDR3 DNA reads TGTGCCAGCAGCTTAATCGGGGGGCGCAGCACCGGGGAGCTGTTTTTT. Translated, it gives CASSLIGGRSTGELFF. The genes are TRBV7-3 and TRBJ2-2; possible D gene TRBD2, 7 bases. The CDR3 has 16 amino acids. Germline loops: CDR1 SGHTA, CDR2 FQGTGA. V gave up 1 base and J gave up 4 bases, with 13 bases separating them. Combining the CDR3 with reference TRBV7-3 and TRBJ2-2 gives the whole variable domain GAGVSQTPSNKVTEKGKYVELRCDPISGHTALYWYRQSLGQGPEFLIYFQGTGAADDSGLPNDRFFAVRPEGSVSTLKIQRTERGDSAVYLCASSLIGGRSTGELFFGEGSRLTVL.

The chain employs TRBV28 and TRBJ1-5; D gene uncertain. The V end lost 6 bases, the J end lost 2 bases, and 14 bases lay between the germline ends. The CDR3 spans 15 residues. Germline loops: CDR1 MDHEN, CDR2 SYDVKM. Here the CDR3 reads CASSPRGAGNQPQHF. Written as DNA, the CDR3 is TGTGCCAGCAGCCCCCGGGGTGCAGGCAATCAGCCCCAGCATTTT.

The chain recombines TRBV6-5 with TRBJ1-1; TRBD1 matches at 7 bases. CDR1 is MNHEY, CDR2 SVGAGI, per germline. This CDR3 contains 15 residues. Trimming at V came to 4 bases and at J to 3 bases, leaving 8 bases not matched to a gene. The CDR3 DNA reads TGTGCCAGCAGTTGGACAGGAGGGTGGGACACTGAAGCTTTCTTT. Its protein product is CASSWTGGWDTEAFF.

The rearrangement uses TRBV27 and TRBJ1-2; perhaps TRBD1 as D (5 bases). This CDR3 has 14 amino acids. V shed 5 bases and J shed 1 base, with 11 bases lying between them. CDR1 is MNHEY and CDR2 is SMNVEV in the germline V gene (reference sequence). The CDR3 DNA follows: TGTGCCAGCAGTCCCGACAGCCATAACTATGGCTACACCTTC. Protein: CASSPDSHNYGYTF.

J is TRBJ1-1 and V is TRBV18, with TRBD1 matching over 9 bases. The CDR3 length is 15 residues. The germline gives CDR1 KGHSH, CDR2 LQKENI. V was pared by 2 bases and J by 1 base, with 2 bases of the junction left unmatched. CDR3 loop: CASSPTGGGNTEAFF. The CDR3 region has the DNA TGTGCCAGCTCACCAACAGGGGGCGGGAACACTGAAGCTTTCTTT.

The rearrangement links TRBV15 to TRBJ2-5, with 7 bases fitting TRBD1. CDR1 and CDR2 (germline): LNHNV, YYDKDF (reference sequence). The junction had 13 bases not matched to a gene; V was cut back by 5 bases and J by 7 bases. This CDR3 region has 15 residues. The CDR3 is CATSRGGTHEATQYF. CDR3 DNA: TGTGCCACCAGCCGAGGGGGCACCCATGAGGCGACCCAGTACTTC.

This clone was seen just once. The CDR3, as DNA: TGTGCCAGCAGCCCCGGAATTGTTCCCCCAGATACGCAGTATTTT. This encodes CASSPGIVPPDTQYF. V is TRBV11-3 and J is TRBJ2-3; D is ambiguous. This CDR3 contains 15 residues. Trimming removed 5 bases at V and 4 bases at J, with 16 bases between. Germline values: CDR1 SGHNT, CDR2 YENEEA.

The chain's CDR3 is CASSSRGGTGTQYF. The DNA for the CDR3 is TGTGCCAGTAGTTCGCGGGGGGGTACCGGGACCCAGTACTTC. The gene calls are TRBV19 and TRBJ2-5; TRBD2 agrees at 9 bases. Looked up from germline, CDR1 is LNHDA and CDR2 is SQIVND (reference sequence). V shed 5 bases, J shed 7 bases, and the junction held 8 bases outside the gene matches. The length of the CDR3 is 14 residues.